This TCR beta chain emerged from a study of blood T cell repertoires in COVID-19. At the level of the study: Sites across the United States, Italy and Spain contributed samples from acute and convalescent COVID-19. From T cells, B-cell-depleted T cells, or PBMCs came the material, which was cDNA or gDNA.

This clone was observed a few times. In the original processing: Researchers report that nucleated cell counts were estimated from reference gene primer amplification. The assay was immunoSEQ multiplex PCR, and TCRdb's table has in-frame clones only and misses some. V and J calls and clone size are given by that table; D and trimming were obtained from the DNA. The data show hundreds of thousands of clones, roughly four fifths seen once. Germline CDR1 reads LNHDA; CDR2 reads SQIVND (reference sequence). The V gene lost 6 bases and the J gene lost 1 base, with 9 bases spanning the gap. CDR3 size: 13 residues.

The sequence was obtained from a woman aged 70-85 years with acute or convalescent COVID-19. The sequenced sample consisted of peripheral blood. The chain has TRBV19 and TRBJ1-1, with a tentative D call TRBD1 (6 bases). The CDR3 loop is CASRGAWNTEAFF. Here the CDR3 DNA reads TGTGCCAGTAGGGGGGCCTGGAACACTGAAGCTTTCTTT.